Below, 7 T cell receptor beta chains from the same sample are listed, as sequenced in a study of cytomegalovirus exposure and HLA in healthy donors. The PCR was carried out with 60 Vbeta primers and 13 Jbeta primers. Measured with immunoSEQ multiplex PCR; TCRdb has only the in-frame clones, and not every one. The sample yields approximately 260,000 clones, 84% seen once. Sequenced material: PBMCs. Source of these receptors: a middle-aged woman in good health and CMV-seropositive.

The sample holds a few counts of this clone. The V call is TRBV5-1, the J call TRBJ1-5; D ambiguous. Germline CDR1 is SGHRS and CDR2 is YFSETQ. This CDR3 comprises 15 residues. V lost 1 base and J lost 0, with 8 bases in between. In nucleotides, the CDR3 is TGCGCCAGCAGCTTGCTGGGCAATAGCAATCAGCCCCAGCATTTT. This sequence encodes CASSLLGNSNQPQHF.

The J gene is TRBJ2-1, the V gene TRBV7-6, with D possibly TRBD2 on 5 matching bases. Germline V lookup: CDR1 SGHVS, CDR2 FNYEAQ. V was clipped by 2 bases and J by 3 bases, with 11 bases between them. This CDR3 region has 15 residues. The CDR3 region has the DNA TGTGCCAGCAGCTTAAACGGGAATAGCTACAATGAGCAGTTCTTC. Its translation is CASSLNGNSYNEQFF.

This clone was counted a single time. This sequence joins TRBV2 and TRBJ2-7, with D maybe TRBD1 (6 bases). The V gene lost 10 bases and the J gene lost 5 bases, with 18 bases spanning the gap. The CDR3 has 13 residues. Per germline, CDR1 SNHLY and CDR2 FYNNEI. The CDR3 DNA reads TGTGCCATCTTAGACAGGCTCATAGACGAGCAGTACTTC. Amino acid sequence: CAILDRLIDEQYF.

V is TRBV27 and J is TRBJ1-1, with D tentatively TRBD1 (6 bases). CDR1 is MNHEY and CDR2 is SMNVEV in the germline V gene (reference sequence). The CDR3 loop spans 15 amino acids. The V and J ends lost 5 bases and 3 bases respectively, with 16 bases between them. The CDR3 region is CASSPTTGYHTEAFF. CDR3 coding DNA: TGTGCCAGCAGTCCGACCACAGGGTATCACACTGAAGCTTTCTTT.

The chain carries TRBV19 and TRBJ2-5, with a possible D match to TRBD1 (6 bases). Trimming left V 3 bases short and J 2 bases short, with 10 bases between. The CDR3 has 14 amino acids. Germline V gene sequence: CDR1 LNHDA, CDR2 SQIVND (reference sequence). The CDR3 spells CASSIFTGQETQYF. For the CDR3, the DNA is TGTGCCAGTAGTATCTTTACAGGGCAAGAGACCCAGTACTTC.

The V gene is TRBV11-3, the J gene TRBJ2-3; TRBD2 matches at 13 bases. CDR1 SGHNT and CDR2 YENEEA come from the germline V gene. CDR3 length: 16 amino acids. The V gene end was trimmed by 3 bases and the J gene end by 4 bases; junction bases not matched to a gene: 4. Here the CDR3 reads CASSFSLAGGADTQYF. In nucleotides, the CDR3 is TGTGCCAGCAGCTTCTCACTAGCGGGAGGGGCAGATACGCAGTATTTT. Supplemented by reference TRBV11-3 and TRBJ2-3, the full variable domain reads EAGVVQSPRYKIIEKKQPVAFWCNPISGHNTLYWYLQNLGQGPELLIRYENEEAVDDSQLPKDRFSAERLKGVDSTLKIQPAELGDSAVYLCASSFSLAGGADTQYFGPGTRLTVL.

The rearrangement uses TRBV28 and TRBJ1-2, with 9 bases fitting TRBD1. Trimming cost V 6 bases and J 5 bases; bases outside gene matches: 7. CDR1 is MDHEN, CDR2 SYDVKM, per germline. The CDR3 length is 14 residues. This CDR3 is CASRGDRERYGYTF. In DNA, the CDR3 is TGTGCCAGCAGGGGGGACAGGGAAAGGTATGGCTACACCTTC.